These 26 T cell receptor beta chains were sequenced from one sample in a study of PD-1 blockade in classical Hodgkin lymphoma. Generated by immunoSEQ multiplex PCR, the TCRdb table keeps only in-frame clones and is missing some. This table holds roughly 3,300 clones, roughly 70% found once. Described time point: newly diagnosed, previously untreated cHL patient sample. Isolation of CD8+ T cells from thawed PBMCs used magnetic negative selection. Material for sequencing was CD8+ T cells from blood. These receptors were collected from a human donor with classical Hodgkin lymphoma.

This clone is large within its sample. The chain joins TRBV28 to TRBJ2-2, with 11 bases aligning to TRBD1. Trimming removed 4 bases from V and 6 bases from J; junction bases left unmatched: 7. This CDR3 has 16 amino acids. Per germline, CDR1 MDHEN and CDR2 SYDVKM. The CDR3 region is CASSWWVDRGPGELFF. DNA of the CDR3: TGTGCCAGCAGTTGGTGGGTGGACAGGGGGCCCGGGGAGCTGTTTTTT.

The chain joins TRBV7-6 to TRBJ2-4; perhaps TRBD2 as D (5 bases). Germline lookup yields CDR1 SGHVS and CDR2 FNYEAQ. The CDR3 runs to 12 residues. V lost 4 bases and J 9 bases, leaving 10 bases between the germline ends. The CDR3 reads CASSSPGGIQYF. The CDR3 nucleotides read TGTGCCAGCAGCTCCCCCGGAGGCATTCAGTACTTC.

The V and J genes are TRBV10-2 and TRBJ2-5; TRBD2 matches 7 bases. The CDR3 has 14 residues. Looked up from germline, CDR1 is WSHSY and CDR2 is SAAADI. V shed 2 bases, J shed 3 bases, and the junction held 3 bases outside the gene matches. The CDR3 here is CASSEGLDEETQYF. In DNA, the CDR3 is TGCGCCAGCAGTGAGGGACTAGATGAAGAGACCCAGTACTTC.

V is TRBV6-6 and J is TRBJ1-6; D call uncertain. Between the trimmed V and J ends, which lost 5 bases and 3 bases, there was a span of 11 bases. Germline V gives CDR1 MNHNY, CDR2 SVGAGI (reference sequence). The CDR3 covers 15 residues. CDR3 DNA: TGTGCCAGCAGTCCCATAAAGGGCTATAATTCACCCCTCCACTTT. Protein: CASSPIKGYNSPLHF.

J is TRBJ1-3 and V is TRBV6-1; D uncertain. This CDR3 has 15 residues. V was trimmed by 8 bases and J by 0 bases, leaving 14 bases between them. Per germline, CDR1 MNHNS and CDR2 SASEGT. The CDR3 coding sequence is TGTGCCAGCTTGAGTAGTCCCTACTCTGGAAACACCATATATTTT. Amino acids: CASLSSPYSGNTIYF.

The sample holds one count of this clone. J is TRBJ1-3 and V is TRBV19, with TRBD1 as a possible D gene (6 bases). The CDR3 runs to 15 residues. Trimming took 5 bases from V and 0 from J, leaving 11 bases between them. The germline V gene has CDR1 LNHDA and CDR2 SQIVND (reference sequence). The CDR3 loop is CASSGTGFSGNTIYF. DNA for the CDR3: TGTGCCAGTAGTGGAACAGGGTTCTCTGGAAACACCATATATTTT.

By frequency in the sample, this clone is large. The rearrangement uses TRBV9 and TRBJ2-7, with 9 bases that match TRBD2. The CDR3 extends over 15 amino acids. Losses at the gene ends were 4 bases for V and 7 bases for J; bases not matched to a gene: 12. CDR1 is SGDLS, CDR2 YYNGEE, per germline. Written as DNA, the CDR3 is TGTGCCAGCAGCCCCGGGGTAGCGGGGGCGAGGGAGCAGTACTTC. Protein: CASSPGVAGAREQYF.

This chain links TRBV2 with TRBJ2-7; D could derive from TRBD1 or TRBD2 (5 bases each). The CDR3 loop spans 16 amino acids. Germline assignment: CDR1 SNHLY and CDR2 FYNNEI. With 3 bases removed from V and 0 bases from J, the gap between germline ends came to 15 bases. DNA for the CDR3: TGTGCCAGCAGTGATCCCCGGGACGTACGCTCCTACGAGCAGTACTTC. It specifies CASSDPRDVRSYEQYF.

The CDR3 DNA reads TGTGCCAGCAGTTACTTAGGGGCCGAGCAGTACTTC. It codes for CASSYLGAEQYF. The chain employs TRBV6-6 and TRBJ2-5; D might be TRBD1 (5 bases). The last part of the DNA fits TRBJ2-7 better; the J call may be wrong. Germline V gene lookup returns CDR1 MNHNY and CDR2 SVGAGI (reference sequence). This CDR3 has 12 residues.

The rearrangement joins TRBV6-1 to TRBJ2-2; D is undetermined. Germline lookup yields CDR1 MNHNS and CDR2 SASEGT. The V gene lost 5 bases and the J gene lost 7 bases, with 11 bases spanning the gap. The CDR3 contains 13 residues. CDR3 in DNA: TGTGCCAGCAGTACAGAATACCACGGGGAGCTGTTTTTT. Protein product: CASSTEYHGELFF.

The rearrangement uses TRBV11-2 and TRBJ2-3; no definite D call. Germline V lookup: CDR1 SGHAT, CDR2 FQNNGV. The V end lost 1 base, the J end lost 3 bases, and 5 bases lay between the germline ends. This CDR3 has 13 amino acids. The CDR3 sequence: CASSLGLTDTQYF. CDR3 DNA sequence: TGTGCCAGCAGCTTAGGGTTGACAGATACGCAGTATTTT.

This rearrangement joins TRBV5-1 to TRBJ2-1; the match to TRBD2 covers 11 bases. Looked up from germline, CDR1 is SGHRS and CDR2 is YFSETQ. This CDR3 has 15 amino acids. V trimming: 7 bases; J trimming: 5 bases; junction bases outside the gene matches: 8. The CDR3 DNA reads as TGCGCCAGCCACCTATGGGGACTAGCGGACAATGAGCAGTTCTTC. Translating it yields CASHLWGLADNEQFF.

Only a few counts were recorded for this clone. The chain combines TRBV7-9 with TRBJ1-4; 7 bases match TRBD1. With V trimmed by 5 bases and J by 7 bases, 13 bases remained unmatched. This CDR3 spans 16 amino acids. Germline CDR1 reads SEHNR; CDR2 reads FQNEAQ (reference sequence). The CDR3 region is CASSTGAGTVGEKLFF. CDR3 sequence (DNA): TGTGCCAGCAGCACAGGGGCCGGGACAGTGGGTGAAAAACTGTTTTTT.

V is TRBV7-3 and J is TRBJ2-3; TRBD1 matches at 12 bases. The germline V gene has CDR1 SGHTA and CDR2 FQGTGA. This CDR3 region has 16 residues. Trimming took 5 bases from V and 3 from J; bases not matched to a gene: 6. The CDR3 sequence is CASSPTGQGATDTQYF. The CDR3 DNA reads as TGTGCCAGCAGCCCGACGGGACAGGGGGCAACAGATACGCAGTATTTT.

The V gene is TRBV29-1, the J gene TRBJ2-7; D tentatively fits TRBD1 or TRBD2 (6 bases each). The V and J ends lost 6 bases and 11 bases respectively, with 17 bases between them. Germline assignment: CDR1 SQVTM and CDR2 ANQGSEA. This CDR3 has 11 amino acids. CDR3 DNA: TGCAGCGTCCCTACTGTGGGGGGCGAGTACTTC. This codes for CSVPTVGGEYF.

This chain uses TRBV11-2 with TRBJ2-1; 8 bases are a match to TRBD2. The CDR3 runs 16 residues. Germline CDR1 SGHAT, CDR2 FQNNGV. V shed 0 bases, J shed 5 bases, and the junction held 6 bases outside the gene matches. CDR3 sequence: CASSLDASGRNNEQFF. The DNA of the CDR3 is TGTGCCAGCAGCTTAGATGCAAGCGGGAGAAACAATGAGCAGTTCTTC.

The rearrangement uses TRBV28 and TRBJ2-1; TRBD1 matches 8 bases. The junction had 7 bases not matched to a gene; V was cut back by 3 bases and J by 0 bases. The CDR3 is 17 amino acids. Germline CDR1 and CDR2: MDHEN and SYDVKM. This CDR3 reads CASSFETGASSYNEQFF. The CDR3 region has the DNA TGTGCCAGCAGTTTCGAGACAGGGGCAAGCTCCTACAATGAGCAGTTCTTC.

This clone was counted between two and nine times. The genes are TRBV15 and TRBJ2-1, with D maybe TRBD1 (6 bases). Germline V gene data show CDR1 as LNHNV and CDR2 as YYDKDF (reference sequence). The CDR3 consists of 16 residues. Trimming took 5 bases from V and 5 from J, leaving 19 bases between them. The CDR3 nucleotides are TGTGCCACCAGCCTAATCAGACAGGCACCAGACAATGAGCAGTTCTTC. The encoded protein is CATSLIRQAPDNEQFF.

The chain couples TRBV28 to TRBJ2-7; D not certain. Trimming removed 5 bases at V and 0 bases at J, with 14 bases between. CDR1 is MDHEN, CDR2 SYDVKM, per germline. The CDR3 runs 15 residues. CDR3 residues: CASSGWYSSSYEQYF. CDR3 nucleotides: TGTGCCAGCAGTGGTTGGTACTCAAGCTCCTACGAGCAGTACTTC.

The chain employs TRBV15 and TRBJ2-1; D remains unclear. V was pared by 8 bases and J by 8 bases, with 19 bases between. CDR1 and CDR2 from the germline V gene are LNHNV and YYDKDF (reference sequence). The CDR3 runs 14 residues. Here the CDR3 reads CATVDTESVHEQFF. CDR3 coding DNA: TGTGCCACCGTAGATACAGAGTCCGTCCATGAGCAGTTCTTC.

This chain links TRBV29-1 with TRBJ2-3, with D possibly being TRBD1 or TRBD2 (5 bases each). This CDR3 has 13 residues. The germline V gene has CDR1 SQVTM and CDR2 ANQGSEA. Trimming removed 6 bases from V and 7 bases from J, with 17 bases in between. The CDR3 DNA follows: TGCAGCGTGAAAGACCGGGACGGGAATACGCAGTATTTT. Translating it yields CSVKDRDGNTQYF.

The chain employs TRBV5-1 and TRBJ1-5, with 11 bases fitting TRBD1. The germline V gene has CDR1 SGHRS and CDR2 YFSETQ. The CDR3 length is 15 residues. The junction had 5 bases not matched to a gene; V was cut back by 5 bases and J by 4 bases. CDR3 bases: TGCGCCAGCAGTTTTGGGACAGGGGGAAATCAGCCCCAGCATTTT. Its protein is CASSFGTGGNQPQHF.

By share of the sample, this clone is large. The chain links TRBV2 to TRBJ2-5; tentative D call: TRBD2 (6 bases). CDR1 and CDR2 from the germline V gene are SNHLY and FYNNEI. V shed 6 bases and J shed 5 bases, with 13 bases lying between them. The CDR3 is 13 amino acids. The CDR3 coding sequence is TGTGCCAGCAGCCCCCGAGCGGGCGAGACCCAGTACTTC. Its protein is CASSPRAGETQYF. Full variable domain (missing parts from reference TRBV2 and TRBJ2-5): EPEVTQTPSHQVTQMGQEVILRCVPISNHLYFYWYRQILGQKVEFLVSFYNNEISEKSEIFDDQFSVERPDGSNFTLKIRSTKLEDSAMYFCASSPRAGETQYFGPGTRLLVL.

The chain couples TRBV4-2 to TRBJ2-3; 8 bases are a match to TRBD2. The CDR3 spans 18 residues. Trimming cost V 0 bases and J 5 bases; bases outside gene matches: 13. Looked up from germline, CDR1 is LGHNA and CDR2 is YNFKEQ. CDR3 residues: CASSQDSTGGSEVDTQYF. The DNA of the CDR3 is TGTGCCAGCAGCCAAGATTCGACGGGAGGGTCCGAAGTAGATACGCAGTATTTT.

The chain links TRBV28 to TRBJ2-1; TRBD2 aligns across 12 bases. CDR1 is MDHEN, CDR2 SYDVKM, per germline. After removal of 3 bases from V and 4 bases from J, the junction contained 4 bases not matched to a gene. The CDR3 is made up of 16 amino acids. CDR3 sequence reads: CASSFLTSGGYNEQFF. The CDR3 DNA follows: TGTGCCAGCAGTTTCTTGACTAGCGGGGGTTACAATGAGCAGTTCTTC.

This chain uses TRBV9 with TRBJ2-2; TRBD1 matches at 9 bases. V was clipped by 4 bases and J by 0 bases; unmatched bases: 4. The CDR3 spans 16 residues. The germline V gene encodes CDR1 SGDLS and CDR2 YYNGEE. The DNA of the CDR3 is TGTGCCAGCAGCCCACGGACAGGGGCGAACACCGGGGAGCTGTTTTTT. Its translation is CASSPRTGANTGELFF.